This T cell receptor (beta chain) was recorded in a study of blood T cell repertoires in COVID-19. Study background: The cDNA or gDNA used as material had been derived from T cells, B-cell-depleted T cells, or PBMCs.

The authors' processing: Counts of nucleated cells, estimated from reference gene primer amplification, were obtained. Clones were read by immunoSEQ multiplex PCR, and TCRdb kept only the in-frame ones, dropping some. The DNA was the basis for D and trimming; V, J and clone size are from that table. The table includes about 120,000 clones, approximately 85% detected once. V was cut by 8 bases and J by 5 bases, with 9 bases left in between. This CDR3 comprises 12 residues. CDR1 is LGHDT, CDR2 YNNKEL, per germline (reference sequence). This clonotype originated in an elderly man with acute or convalescent COVID-19. Sequences were obtained from peripheral blood. V usage is TRBV3-1 (or the pseudogene TRBV3-2) and J usage is TRBJ1-4, with D unresolved. The CDR3 DNA follows: TGTGCCAGCGGAGGTGGCAATGAAAAACTGTTTTTT. The encoded protein is CASGGGNEKLFF.